What follows describes a single T cell receptor (beta chain). Method: immunoSEQ multiplex PCR; TCRdb's copy keeps in-frame clones and lacks some. Of approximately 60,000 clones in the sample, about four fifths were seen once. Germline loops: CDR1 WSHSY, CDR2 SAAADI. The CDR3 contains 15 residues. V lost 7 bases and J lost 4; bases outside the gene matches: 6. The sample is drawn from a study of OX40 agonist ivuxolimab in advanced cancers. J is TRBJ2-2 and V is TRBV10-2; 10 bases agree with TRBD2. This receptor was taken from an adult with an advanced solid tumor such as melanoma, head and neck, liver or kidney cancer. The sample was CD4+ or CD8+ T cells sorted from blood, taken in a trial of the OX40 agonist ivuxolimab. The CDR3 coding sequence is TGCGCCAGCACCCTAGCTAGCGGGGGCACCGGGGAGCTGTTTTTT. Protein product: CASTLASGGTGELFF.